This T cell receptor (beta chain) came from a study of cytomegalovirus exposure and HLA in healthy donors. The wider study: There were under 130 million unique TCR beta sequences, drawn from 150 million to 200 million T cells, in an earlier analysis. Study outcomes and limitations: Certain sequence variants were highly shared and formed a cluster, and this cluster was likely a sequencing artifact.

60 Vbeta and 13 Jbeta primers were used in PCR. TCRdb's table, derived via immunoSEQ multiplex PCR, lists solely in-frame clones and lacks some. The table lists around 180,000 clones, around 80% of them singletons. Note on this clone: Its antigen is unknown.

Germline values: CDR1 GTSNPN, CDR2 SVGIG (reference sequence). The J segment lost 8 bases and the V segment lost 4 bases, leaving 9 bases of the junction unmatched. This CDR3 has 13 amino acids. The sample taken for sequencing was PBMCs. The chain uses TRBV30 and TRBJ1-2, with TRBD1 matching 8 bases. This TCR came from a woman in her forties or fifties in good health and CMV-seropositive. Written as DNA, the CDR3 is TGTGCCTGGACCCTTCACAGGGGGGTCGGCTACACCTTC. It translates to CAWTLHRGVGYTF.